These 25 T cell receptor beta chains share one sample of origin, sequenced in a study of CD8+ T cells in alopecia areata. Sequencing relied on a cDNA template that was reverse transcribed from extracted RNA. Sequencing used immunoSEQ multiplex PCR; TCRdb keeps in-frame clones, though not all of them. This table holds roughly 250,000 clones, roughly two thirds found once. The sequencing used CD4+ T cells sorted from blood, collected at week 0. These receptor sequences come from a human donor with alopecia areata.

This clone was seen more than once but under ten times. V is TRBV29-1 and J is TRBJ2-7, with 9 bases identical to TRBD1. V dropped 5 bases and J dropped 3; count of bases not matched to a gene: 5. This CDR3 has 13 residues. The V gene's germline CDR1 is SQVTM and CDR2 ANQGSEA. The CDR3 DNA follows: TGCAGCGTTTCGGGACAGGGAGACTACGAGCAGTACTTC. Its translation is CSVSGQGDYEQYF.

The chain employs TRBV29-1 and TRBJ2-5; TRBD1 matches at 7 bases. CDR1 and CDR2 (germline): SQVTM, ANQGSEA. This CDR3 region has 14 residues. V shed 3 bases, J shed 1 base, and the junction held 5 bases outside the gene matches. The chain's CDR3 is CSVERQGSQETQYF. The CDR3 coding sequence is TGCAGCGTTGAGAGACAGGGTTCCCAAGAGACCCAGTACTTC.

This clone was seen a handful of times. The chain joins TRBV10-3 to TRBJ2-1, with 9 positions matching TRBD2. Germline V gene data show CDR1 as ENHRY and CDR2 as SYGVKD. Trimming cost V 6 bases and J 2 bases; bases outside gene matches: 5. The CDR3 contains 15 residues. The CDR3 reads CAISGLANAYNEQFF. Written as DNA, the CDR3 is TGTGCCATCAGCGGACTAGCGAATGCCTACAATGAGCAGTTCTTC.

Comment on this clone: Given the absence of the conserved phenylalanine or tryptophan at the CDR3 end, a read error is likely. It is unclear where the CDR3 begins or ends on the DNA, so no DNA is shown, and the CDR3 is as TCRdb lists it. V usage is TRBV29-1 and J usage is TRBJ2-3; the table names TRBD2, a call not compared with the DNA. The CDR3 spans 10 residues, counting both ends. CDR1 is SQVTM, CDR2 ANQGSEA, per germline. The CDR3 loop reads CSVEGQTSDL.

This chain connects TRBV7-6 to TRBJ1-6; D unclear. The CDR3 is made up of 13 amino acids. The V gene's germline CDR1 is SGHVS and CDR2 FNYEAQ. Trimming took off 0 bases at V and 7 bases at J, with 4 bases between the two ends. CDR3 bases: TGTGCCAGCAGCTTAGCGGAGAATTCACCCCTCCACTTT. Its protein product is CASSLAENSPLHF.

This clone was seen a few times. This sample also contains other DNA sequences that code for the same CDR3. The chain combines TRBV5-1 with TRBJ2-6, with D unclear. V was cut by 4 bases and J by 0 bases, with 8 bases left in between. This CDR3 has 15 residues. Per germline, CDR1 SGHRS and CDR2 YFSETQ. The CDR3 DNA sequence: TGCGCCAGCAGCCCCACAGACTCTGGGGCCAACGTCCTGACTTTC. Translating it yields CASSPTDSGANVLTF.

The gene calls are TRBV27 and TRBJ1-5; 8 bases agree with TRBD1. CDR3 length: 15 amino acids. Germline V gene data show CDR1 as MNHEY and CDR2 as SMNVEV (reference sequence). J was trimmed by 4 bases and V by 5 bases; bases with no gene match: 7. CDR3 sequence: CASSVGQGPNQPQHF. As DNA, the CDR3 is TGTGCCAGCAGTGTAGGACAGGGACCTAATCAGCCCCAGCATTTT.

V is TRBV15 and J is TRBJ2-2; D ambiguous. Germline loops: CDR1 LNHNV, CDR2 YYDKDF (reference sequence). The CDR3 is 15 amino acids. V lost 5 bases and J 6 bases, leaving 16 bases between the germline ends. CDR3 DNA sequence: TGTGCCACCAGCGGCCGGGCCCCGGTCGCCGGGGAGCTGTTTTTT. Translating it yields CATSGRAPVAGELFF.

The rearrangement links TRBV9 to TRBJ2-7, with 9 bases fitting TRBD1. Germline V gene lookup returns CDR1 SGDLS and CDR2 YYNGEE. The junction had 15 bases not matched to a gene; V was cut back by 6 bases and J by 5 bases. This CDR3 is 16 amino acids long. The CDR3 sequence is CASTLGAGQGSHEQYF. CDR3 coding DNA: TGTGCCAGCACCTTAGGGGCGGGACAGGGATCCCACGAGCAGTACTTC.

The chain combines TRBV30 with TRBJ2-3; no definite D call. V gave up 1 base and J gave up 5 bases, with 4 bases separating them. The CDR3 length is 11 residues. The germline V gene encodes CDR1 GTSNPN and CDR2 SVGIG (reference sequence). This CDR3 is CAWSAEDTQYF. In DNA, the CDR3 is TGTGCCTGGAGTGCGGAAGATACGCAGTATTTT. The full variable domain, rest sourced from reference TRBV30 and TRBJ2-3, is SQTIHQWPATLVQPVGSPLSLECTVEGTSNPNLYWYRQAAGRGLQLLFYSVGIGQISSEVPQNLSASRPQDRQFILSSKKLLLSDSGFYLCAWSAEDTQYFGPGTRLTVL.

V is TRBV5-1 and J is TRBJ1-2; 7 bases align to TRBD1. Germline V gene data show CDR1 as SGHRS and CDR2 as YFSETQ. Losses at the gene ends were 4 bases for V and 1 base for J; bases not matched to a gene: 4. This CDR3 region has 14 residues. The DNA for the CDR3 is TGCGCCAGCAGCGCGGCAGGGGGTAACTATGGCTACACCTTC. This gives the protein CASSAAGGNYGYTF.

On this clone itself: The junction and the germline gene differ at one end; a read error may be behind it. Written as DNA, the CDR3 is TGTGCTAGCAGCTTAGGACAGGGGGCCTTTAATGAGCAGTTCTTC. It is translated as CASSLGQGAFNEQFF. The chain employs TRBV7-7 and TRBJ2-1; 11 positions match TRBD1. Germline V gives CDR1 SSHAT, CDR2 FNYEAQ (reference sequence). The CDR3 has 15 amino acids.

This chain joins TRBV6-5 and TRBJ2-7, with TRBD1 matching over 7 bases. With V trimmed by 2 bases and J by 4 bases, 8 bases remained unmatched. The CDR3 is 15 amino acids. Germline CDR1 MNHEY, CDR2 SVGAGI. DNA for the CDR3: TGTGCCAGCAGTTACGATGCAGGGGGTGCATACGAGCAGTACTTC. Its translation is CASSYDAGGAYEQYF.

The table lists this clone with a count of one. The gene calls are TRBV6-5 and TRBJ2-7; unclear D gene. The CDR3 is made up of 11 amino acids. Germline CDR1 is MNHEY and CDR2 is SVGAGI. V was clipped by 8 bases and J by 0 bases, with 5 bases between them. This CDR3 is CASGSSYEQYF. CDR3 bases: TGTGCCAGCGGCAGCTCCTACGAGCAGTACTTC.

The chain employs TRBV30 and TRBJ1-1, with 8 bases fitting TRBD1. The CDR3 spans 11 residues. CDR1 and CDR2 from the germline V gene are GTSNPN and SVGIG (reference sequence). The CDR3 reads CGSGGRTEAFF. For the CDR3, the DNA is TGTGGCTCAGGGGGCCGGACTGAAGCTTTCTTT.

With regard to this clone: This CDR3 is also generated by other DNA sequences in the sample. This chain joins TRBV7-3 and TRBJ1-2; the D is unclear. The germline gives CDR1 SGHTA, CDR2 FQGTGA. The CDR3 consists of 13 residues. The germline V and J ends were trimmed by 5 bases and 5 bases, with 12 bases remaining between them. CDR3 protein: CASSPGTGYGYTF. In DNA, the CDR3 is TGTGCCAGCAGCCCCGGAACGGGGTATGGCTACACCTTC.

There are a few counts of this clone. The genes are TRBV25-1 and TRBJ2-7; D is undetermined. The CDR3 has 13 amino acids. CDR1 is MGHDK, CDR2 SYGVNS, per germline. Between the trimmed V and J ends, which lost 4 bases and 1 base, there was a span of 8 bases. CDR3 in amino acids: CASSGTVSYEQYF. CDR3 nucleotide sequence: TGTGCCAGCAGTGGAACAGTTTCCTACGAGCAGTACTTC.

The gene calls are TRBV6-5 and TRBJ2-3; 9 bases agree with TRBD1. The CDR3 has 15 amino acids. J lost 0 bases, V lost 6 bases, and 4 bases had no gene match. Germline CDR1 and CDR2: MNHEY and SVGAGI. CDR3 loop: CASRRTGASTDTQYF. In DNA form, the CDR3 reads TGTGCCAGCAGGCGGACAGGGGCCAGCACAGATACGCAGTATTTT.

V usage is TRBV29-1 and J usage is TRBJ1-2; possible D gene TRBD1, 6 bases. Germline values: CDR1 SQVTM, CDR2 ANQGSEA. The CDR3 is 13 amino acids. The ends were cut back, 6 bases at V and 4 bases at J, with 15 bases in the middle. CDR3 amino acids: CSVRTSGVYGYTF. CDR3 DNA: TGCAGCGTCCGTACCTCAGGGGTCTATGGCTACACCTTC.

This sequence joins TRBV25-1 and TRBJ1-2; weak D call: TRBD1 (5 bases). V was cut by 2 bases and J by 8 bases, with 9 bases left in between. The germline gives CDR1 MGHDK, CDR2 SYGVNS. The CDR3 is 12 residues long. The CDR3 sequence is CASSEMGHGYTF. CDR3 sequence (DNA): TGTGCCAGCAGTGAAATGGGGCACGGCTACACCTTC.

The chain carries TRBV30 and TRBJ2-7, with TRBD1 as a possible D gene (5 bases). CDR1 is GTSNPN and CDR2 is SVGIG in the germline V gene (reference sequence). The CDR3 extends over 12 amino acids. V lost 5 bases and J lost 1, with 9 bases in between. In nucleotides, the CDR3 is TGTGCCTGGGTGGACAATTCCTACGAGCAGTACTTC. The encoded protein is CAWVDNSYEQYF. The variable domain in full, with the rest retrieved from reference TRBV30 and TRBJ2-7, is SQTIHQWPATLVQPVGSPLSLECTVEGTSNPNLYWYRQAAGRGLQLLFYSVGIGQISSEVPQNLSASRPQDRQFILSSKKLLLSDSGFYLCAWVDNSYEQYFGPGTRLTVT.

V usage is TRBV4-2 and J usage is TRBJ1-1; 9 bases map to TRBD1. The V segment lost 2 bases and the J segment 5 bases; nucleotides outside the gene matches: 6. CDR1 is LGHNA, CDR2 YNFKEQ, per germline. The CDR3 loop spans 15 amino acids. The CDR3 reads CASSQPGQGRTEAFF. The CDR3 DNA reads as TGTGCCAGCAGCCAACCGGGACAGGGTAGGACTGAAGCTTTCTTT.

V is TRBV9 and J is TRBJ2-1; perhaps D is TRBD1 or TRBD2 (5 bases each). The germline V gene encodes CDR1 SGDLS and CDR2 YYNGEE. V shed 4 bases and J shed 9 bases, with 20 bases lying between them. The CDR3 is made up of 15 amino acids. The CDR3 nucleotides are TGTGCCAGCAGCCACCGGGACCCAGGGCCCCCTGAGCAGTTCTTC. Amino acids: CASSHRDPGPPEQFF.

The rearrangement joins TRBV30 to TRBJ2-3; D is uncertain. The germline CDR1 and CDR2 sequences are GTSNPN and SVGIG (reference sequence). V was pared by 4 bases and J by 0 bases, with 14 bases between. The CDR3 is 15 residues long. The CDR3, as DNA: TGTGCCTGGACCCAAGGAGCGTGGAGCACAGATACGCAGTATTTT. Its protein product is CAWTQGAWSTDTQYF.

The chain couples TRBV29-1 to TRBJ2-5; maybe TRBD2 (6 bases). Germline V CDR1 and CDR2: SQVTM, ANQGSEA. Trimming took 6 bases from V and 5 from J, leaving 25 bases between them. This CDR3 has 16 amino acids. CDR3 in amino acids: CSVAPRIGPGGETQYF. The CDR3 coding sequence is TGCAGCGTCGCCCCCAGGATAGGACCTGGGGGGGAGACCCAGTACTTC.